Described below is a single T cell receptor (beta chain) sequence and its context. Its antigen is not identified. This sample is drawn from a study of T cells in Graves' hyperthyroidism and ophthalmopathy. Deletions cut 1 base from V and 3 bases from J, with 9 bases between. From germline, CDR1 is SGHTA and CDR2 FQGNSA. The CDR3 is made up of 15 amino acids. Findings and caveats of the study: Most clonotypes expanded in the thyroid (above 0.001) were also present in blood.

Amplification yielded TCR beta CDR3 regions, with RNA transcripts as the source. The HTBI primer set was used in a first-round RT-PCR of the TCR CDR3. TCRdb recomputed calls from the multiplex PCR reads with MiXCR, one row per CDR3 protein. The sample shows 300,000 or so distinct CDR3 sequences, about 17% of them seen only once. The study left out patients who had uncontrolled infection, other autoimmune disease, pregnancy or lactation. Diagnostic assessment was based on clinical symptoms, serum thyroxine and TRAb, thyroid ultrasound and orbital computed tomography. The TCR comes from a woman aged 55-70 years with Graves' ophthalmopathy. Source material: blood. J is TRBJ2-2 and V is TRBV7-2; D is ambiguous. The CDR3 sequence is CASSLVADYTGELFF. The DNA of the CDR3 is TGTGCCAGCAGCTTAGTAGCCGACTACACCGGGGAGCTGTTTTTT.